The 5 T cell receptor beta chains given below trace back to one sample, sequenced in a study of PD-L1 blockade in urothelial cancer. TCRdb's copy holds only in-frame clones and misses some; the assay was immunoSEQ multiplex PCR. The sample lists 85,000 to 90,000 clones, about 85% seen once, with roughly 14% in the top ten. Time point specified: pretreatment peripheral blood. The sequencing used PBMCs, collected around atezolizumab (anti-PD-L1) treatment. The receptors were gathered from a man in his sixties with urothelial cancer.

The table lists this clone with a few counts. V gene TRBV19 combines with J gene TRBJ1-5; 9 bases map to TRBD1. CDR1 and CDR2 (germline): LNHDA, SQIVND (reference sequence). The J segment lost 3 bases and the V segment lost 9 bases, leaving 6 bases of the junction unmatched. The CDR3 spans 14 residues. CDR3 sequence (DNA): TGTGCCAGCAGGACAGGGGCGATCAATCAGCCCCAGCATTTT. It specifies CASRTGAINQPQHF.

The J gene is TRBJ1-6, the V gene TRBV2; 9 positions match TRBD1. The CDR3 loop spans 15 amino acids. Germline assignment: CDR1 SNHLY and CDR2 FYNNEI. The V segment lost 5 bases and the J segment 7 bases; nucleotides outside the gene matches: 6. CDR3 in amino acids: CASSKTGTGNSPLHF. The CDR3 DNA follows: TGTGCCAGCAGTAAAACCGGGACAGGGAATTCACCCCTCCACTTT.

V is TRBV11-3 and J is TRBJ2-1; TRBD2 matches at 14 bases. This CDR3 is 16 amino acids long. Germline V gene sequence: CDR1 SGHNT, CDR2 YENEEA. J lost 8 bases, V lost 3 bases, and 6 bases had no gene match. The CDR3: CASSFRGTSGGDEQFF. In DNA form, the CDR3 reads TGTGCCAGCAGCTTCCGGGGGACTAGCGGGGGCGATGAGCAGTTCTTC.

This chain uses TRBV28 with TRBJ1-2, with D possibly being TRBD1 (5 bases). Trimming stripped 10 bases from V and 4 bases from J, with 16 bases between. Germline V gene data show CDR1 as MDHEN and CDR2 as SYDVKM. The CDR3 loop spans 13 amino acids. CDR3 sequence (DNA): TGTGCCACAACTGCAGGGTACCCCTATGGCTACACCTTC. Its translation: CATTAGYPYGYTF.

The sample holds a few counts of this clone. The CDR3 DNA is TGTGCCAGCATGACTAGCGGGATGTTCAACGAGCAGTACTTC. The encoded protein is CASMTSGMFNEQYF. The chain employs TRBV2 and TRBJ2-7; the match to TRBD2 covers 11 bases. CDR1 and CDR2 from the germline V gene are SNHLY and FYNNEI. CDR3 length: 14 residues. V lost 7 bases to trimming and J lost 5 bases; unmatched junction nucleotides: 7. Drawing the rest from reference TRBV2 and TRBJ2-7, the complete variable domain is EPEVTQTPSHQVTQMGQEVILRCVPISNHLYFYWYRQILGQKVEFLVSFYNNEISEKSEIFDDQFSVERPDGSNFTLKIRSTKLEDSAMYFCASMTSGMFNEQYFGPGTRLTVT.